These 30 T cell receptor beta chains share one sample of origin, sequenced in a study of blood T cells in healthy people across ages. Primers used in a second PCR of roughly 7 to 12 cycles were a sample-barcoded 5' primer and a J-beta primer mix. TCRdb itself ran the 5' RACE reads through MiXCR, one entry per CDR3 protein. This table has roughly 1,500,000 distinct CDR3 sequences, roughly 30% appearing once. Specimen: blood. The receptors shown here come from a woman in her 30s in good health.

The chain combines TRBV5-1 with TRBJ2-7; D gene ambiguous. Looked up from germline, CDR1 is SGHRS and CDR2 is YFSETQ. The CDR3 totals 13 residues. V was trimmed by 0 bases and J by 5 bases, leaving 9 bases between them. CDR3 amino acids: CASSLVRSNEQYF. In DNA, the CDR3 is TGCGCCAGCAGCTTGGTCAGGTCCAACGAGCAGTACTTC.

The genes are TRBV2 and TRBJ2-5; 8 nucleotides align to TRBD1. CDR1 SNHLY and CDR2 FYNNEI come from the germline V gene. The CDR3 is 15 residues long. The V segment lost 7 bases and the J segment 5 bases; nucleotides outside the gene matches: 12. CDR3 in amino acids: CASTANRGREETQYF. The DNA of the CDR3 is TGTGCCAGCACCGCCAACAGGGGGAGAGAGGAGACCCAGTACTTC. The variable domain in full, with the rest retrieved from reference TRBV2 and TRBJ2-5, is EPEVTQTPSHQVTQMGQEVILRCVPISNHLYFYWYRQILGQKVEFLVSFYNNEISEKSEIFDDQFSVERPDGSNFTLKIRSTKLEDSAMYFCASTANRGREETQYFGPGTRLLVL.

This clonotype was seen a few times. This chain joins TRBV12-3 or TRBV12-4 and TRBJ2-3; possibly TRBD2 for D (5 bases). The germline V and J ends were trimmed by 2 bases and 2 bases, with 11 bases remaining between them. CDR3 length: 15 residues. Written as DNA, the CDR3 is TGTGCCAGCAGTTTACGCGGGTCCTTCACAGATACGCAGTATTTT. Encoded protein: CASSLRGSFTDTQYF.

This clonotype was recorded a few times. CDR3 in amino acids: CASSLGPPNTEAFF. The CDR3 coding sequence is TGCGCCAGCAGCTTGGGACCACCCAACACTGAAGCTTTCTTT. The chain couples TRBV5-1 to TRBJ1-1; D uncertain. Germline V lookup: CDR1 SGHRS, CDR2 YFSETQ. V was shortened by 0 bases and J by 2 bases, with 8 bases between the two germline ends. The CDR3 contains 14 residues. The variable domain in full, with the rest retrieved from reference TRBV5-1 and TRBJ1-1, is KAGVTQTPRYLIKTRGQQVTLSCSPISGHRSVSWYQQTPGQGLQFLFEYFSETQRNKGNFPGRFSGRQFSNSRSEMNVSTLELGDSALYLCASSLGPPNTEAFFGQGTRLTVV.

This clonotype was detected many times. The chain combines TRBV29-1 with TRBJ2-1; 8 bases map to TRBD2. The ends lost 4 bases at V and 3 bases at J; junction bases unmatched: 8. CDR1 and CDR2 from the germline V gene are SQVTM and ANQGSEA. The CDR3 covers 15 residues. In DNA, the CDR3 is TGCAGCGTTGCATCGGGACTAGTAATCTACAATGAGCAGTTCTTC. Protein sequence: CSVASGLVIYNEQFF.

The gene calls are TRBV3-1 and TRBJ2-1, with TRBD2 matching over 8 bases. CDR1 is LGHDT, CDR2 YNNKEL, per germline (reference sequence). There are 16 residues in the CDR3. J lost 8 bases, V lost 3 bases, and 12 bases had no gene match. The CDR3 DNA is TGTGCCAGCAGCCAGTCGGGGGGGGCGCAGGACCATGAGCAGTTCTTC. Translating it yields CASSQSGGAQDHEQFF.

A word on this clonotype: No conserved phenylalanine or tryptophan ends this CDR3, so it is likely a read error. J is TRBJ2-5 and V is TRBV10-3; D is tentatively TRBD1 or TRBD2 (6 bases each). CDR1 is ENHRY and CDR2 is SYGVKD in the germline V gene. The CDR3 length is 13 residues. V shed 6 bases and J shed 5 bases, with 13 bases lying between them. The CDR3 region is CAIRGGGDETQYC. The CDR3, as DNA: TGTGCCATCAGAGGGGGAGGAGATGAGACCCAGTACTGC.

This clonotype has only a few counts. The CDR3, as DNA: TGCGCCAGCAACTTTTCACAGTGGGGGCTCGAGCAGTACTTC. This gives the protein CASNFSQWGLEQYF. The chain couples TRBV5-1 to TRBJ2-5; tentative D call: TRBD1 (6 bases). The J call may not be correct, given that the DNA end is closer to TRBJ2-7. The CDR3 has 14 residues. Germline lookup yields CDR1 SGHRS and CDR2 YFSETQ.

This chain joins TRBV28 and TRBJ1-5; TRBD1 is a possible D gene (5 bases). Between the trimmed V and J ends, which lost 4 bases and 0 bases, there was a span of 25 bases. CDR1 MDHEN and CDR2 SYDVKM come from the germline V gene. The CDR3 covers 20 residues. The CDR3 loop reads CASSYSEGRVGRFSNQPQHF. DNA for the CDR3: TGTGCCAGCAGTTACTCTGAGGGCAGGGTGGGAAGATTTAGCAATCAGCCCCAGCATTTT.

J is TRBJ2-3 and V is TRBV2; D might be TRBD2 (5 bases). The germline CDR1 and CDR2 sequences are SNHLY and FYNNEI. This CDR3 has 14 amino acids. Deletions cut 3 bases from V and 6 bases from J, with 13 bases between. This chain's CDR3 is CASSEEEVDDTQYF. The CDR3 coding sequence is TGTGCCAGCAGTGAGGAGGAAGTGGATGATACGCAGTATTTT.

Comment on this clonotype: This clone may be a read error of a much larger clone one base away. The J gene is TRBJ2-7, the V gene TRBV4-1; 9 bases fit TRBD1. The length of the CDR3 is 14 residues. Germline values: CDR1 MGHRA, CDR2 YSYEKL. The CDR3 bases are TGCGCCAGCAGCCCCATTACAGGGGGCTACAAGCAGTACTTC. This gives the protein CASSPITGGYKQYF.

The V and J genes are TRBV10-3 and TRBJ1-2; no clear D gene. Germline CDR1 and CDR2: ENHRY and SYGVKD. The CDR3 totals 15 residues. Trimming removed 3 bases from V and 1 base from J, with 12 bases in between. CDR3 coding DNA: TGTGCCATCAGTGATAAAGGGTACAGTAACTATGGCTACACCTTC. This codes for CAISDKGYSNYGYTF.

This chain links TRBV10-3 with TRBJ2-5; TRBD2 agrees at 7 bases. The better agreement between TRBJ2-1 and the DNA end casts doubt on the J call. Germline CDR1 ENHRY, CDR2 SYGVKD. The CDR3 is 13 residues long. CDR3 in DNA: TGTGCCATCAGTGACCTAGCGGAAAATGAGCAGTTCTTC. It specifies CAISDLAENEQFF.

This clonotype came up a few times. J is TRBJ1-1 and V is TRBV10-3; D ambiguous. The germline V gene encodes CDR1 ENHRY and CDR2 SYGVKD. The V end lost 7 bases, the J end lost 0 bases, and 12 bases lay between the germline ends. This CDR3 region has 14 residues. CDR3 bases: TGTGCCATCAACCCTGGCAGCTTGAACACTGAAGCTTTCTTT. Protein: CAINPGSLNTEAFF.

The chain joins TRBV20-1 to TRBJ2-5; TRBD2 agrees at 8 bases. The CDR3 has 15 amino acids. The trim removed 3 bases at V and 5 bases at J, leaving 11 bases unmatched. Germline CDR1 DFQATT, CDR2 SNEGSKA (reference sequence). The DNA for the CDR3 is TGCAGTGCTAGTGCTAGCGGGCCGGGGGTGGAGACCCAGTACTTC. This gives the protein CSASASGPGVETQYF.

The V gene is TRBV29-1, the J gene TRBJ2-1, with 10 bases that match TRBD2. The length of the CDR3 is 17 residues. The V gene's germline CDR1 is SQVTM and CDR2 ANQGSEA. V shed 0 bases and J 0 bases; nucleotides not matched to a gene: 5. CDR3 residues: CSVEDPSGSFSYNEQFF. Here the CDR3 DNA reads TGCAGCGTTGAAGATCCTAGCGGGAGTTTCTCCTACAATGAGCAGTTCTTC.

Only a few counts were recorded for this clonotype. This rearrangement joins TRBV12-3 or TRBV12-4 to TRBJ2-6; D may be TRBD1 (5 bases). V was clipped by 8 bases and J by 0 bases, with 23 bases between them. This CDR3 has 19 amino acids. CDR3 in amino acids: CASGTSLGHLFSGANVLTF. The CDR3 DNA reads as TGTGCCAGCGGAACCTCTCTTGGACACCTTTTCTCTGGGGCCAACGTCCTGACTTTC.

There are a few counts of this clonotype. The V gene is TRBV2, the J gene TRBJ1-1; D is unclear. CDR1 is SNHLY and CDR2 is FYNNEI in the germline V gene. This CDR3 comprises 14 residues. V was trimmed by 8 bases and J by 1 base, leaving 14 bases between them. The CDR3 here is CASQVQRTNTEAFF. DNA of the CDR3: TGTGCCAGCCAGGTCCAACGGACGAACACTGAAGCTTTCTTT.

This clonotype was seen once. Here the CDR3 reads CASRLGQGGTEAFF. CDR3 nucleotide sequence: TGTGCCAGCAGGCTGGGACAGGGGGGAACTGAAGCTTTCTTT. The chain combines TRBV2 with TRBJ1-1; TRBD1 agrees at 11 bases. Unmatched junction bases numbered 5, after V lost 6 bases and J lost 5 bases. Germline assignment: CDR1 SNHLY and CDR2 FYNNEI. This CDR3 spans 14 amino acids. Full variable domain (missing parts from reference TRBV2 and TRBJ1-1): EPEVTQTPSHQVTQMGQEVILRCVPISNHLYFYWYRQILGQKVEFLVSFYNNEISEKSEIFDDQFSVERPDGSNFTLKIRSTKLEDSAMYFCASRLGQGGTEAFFGQGTRLTVV.

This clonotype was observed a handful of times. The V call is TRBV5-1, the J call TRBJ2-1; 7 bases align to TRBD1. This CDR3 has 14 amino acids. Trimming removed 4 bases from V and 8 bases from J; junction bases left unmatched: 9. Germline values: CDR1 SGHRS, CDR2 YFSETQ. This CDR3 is CASSGRTGEDEQFF. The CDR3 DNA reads TGCGCCAGCAGCGGCCGGACAGGTGAAGATGAGCAGTTCTTC.

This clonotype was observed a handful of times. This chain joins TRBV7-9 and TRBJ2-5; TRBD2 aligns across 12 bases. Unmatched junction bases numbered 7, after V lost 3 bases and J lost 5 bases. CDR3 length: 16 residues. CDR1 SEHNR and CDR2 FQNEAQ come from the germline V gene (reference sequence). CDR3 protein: CASSLLLAGGRETQYF. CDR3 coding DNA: TGTGCCAGCAGCTTGTTACTAGCGGGAGGAAGGGAGACCCAGTACTTC.

The CDR3 is CAIADRGRSVELFF. The CDR3 DNA reads as TGTGCCATCGCGGACAGGGGGCGTTCCGTGGAGCTGTTTTTT. The chain has TRBV6-1 and TRBJ2-2; 11 bases align to TRBD1. V dropped 10 bases and J dropped 10; count of bases not matched to a gene: 11. Per germline, CDR1 MNHNS and CDR2 SASEGT. The CDR3 length is 14 residues.

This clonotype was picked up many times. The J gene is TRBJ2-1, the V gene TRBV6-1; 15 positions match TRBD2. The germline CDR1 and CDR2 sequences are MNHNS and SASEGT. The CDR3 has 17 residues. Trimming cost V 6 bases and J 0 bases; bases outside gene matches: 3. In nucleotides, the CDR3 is TGTGCCAGCAGAGGACTAGCGGGAGGGAGCTCCTACAATGAGCAGTTCTTC. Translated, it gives CASRGLAGGSSYNEQFF.

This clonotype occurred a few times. CDR3 protein: CASSRGLAGDLYNEQFF. The CDR3, as DNA: TGTGCCAGCAGCCGGGGACTAGCGGGAGACCTCTACAATGAGCAGTTCTTC. The V gene is TRBV11-2, the J gene TRBJ2-1; the match to TRBD2 covers 14 bases. Per the germline V gene, CDR1 is SGHAT and CDR2 is FQNNGV. J was trimmed by 3 bases and V by 5 bases; bases with no gene match: 6. This CDR3 region has 17 residues.

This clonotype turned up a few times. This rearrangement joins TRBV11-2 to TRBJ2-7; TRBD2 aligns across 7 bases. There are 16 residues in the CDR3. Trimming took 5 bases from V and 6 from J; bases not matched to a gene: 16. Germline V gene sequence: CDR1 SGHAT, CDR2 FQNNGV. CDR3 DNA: TGTGCCAGCAGCCTCAGAGGTTCTAGCGGCCCCCCCGAGCAGTACTTC. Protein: CASSLRGSSGPPEQYF.

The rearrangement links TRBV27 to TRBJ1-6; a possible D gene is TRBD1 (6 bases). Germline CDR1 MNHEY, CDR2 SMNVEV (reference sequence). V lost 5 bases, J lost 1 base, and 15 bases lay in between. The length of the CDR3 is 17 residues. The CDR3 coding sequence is TGTGCCAGCAGTCCCTCGCGGGGGGCGTCCTATAATTCACCCCTCCACTTT. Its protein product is CASSPSRGASYNSPLHF.

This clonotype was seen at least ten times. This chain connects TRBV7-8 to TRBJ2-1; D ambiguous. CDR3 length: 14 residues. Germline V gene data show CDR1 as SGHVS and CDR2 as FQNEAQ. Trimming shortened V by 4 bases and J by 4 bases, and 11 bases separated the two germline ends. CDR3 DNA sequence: TGTGCCAGCAGCTCTTACGGACCATACAATGAGCAGTTCTTC. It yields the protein CASSSYGPYNEQFF.

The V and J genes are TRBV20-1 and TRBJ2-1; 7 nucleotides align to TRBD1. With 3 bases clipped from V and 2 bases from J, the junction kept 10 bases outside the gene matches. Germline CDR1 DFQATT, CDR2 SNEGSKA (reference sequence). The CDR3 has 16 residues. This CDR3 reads CSASPIDRVAYNEQFF. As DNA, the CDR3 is TGCAGTGCTAGCCCCATTGACAGGGTTGCCTACAATGAGCAGTTCTTC.

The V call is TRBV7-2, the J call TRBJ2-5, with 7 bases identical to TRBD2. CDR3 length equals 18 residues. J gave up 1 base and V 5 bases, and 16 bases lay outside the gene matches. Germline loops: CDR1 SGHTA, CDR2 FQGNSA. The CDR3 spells CASSKPGLPTIIQETQYF. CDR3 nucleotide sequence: TGTGCCAGCAGCAAACCGGGACTACCCACAATCATCCAAGAGACCCAGTACTTC.

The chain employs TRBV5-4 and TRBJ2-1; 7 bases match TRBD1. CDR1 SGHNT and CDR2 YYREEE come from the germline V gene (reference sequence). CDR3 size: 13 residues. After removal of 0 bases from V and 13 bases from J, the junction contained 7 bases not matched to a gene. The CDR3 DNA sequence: TGTGCCAGCAGCTTGGAAATAAGGGACAGCCAGTTCTTC. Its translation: CASSLEIRDSQFF. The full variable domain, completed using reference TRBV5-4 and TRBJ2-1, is ETGVTQSPTHLIKTRGQQVTLRCSSQSGHNTVSWYQQALGQGPQFIFQYYREEENGRGNFPPRFSGLQFPNYSSELNVNALELDDSALYLCASSLEIRDSQFFGPGTRLTVL.